This entry features one T cell receptor beta chain sequence. Its specificity is not known. Trimming shortened V by 5 bases and J by 3 bases, and 17 bases separated the two germline ends. CDR1 and CDR2 (germline): SGHAT, FQNNGV. The CDR3 runs 15 residues. These data belong to a study of shared clonotypes between healthy human individuals. In the study overall: Each donor's CD4 naive and CD4 memory cells filled three plates apiece, CD8 naive two, and CD8 memory one.

Study-wide results and caveats: Clonotype sharing among donors was thought likely to change with sequencing depth.

CD8 cells classed as naive were CD45RO-negative and positively selected for CCR7, excluding terminally differentiated effector memory CD45RA+ cells. Some clones are missing from TCRdb's copy, which holds only in-frame ones; the method was immunoSEQ multiplex PCR. The table includes approximately 740,000 clones, 85% to 95% detected once. The TCR was taken from a man aged 25 to 45 in good health. Sequencing used naive CD8+ T cells sorted from blood. This chain links TRBV11-2 with TRBJ2-7, with D perhaps assigned TRBD1 or TRBD2 (5 bases each). CDR3 sequence (DNA): TGTGCCAGCAGCCTCACACCGGGACGGAGCTACGAGCAGTACTTC. Translation gives CASSLTPGRSYEQYF.